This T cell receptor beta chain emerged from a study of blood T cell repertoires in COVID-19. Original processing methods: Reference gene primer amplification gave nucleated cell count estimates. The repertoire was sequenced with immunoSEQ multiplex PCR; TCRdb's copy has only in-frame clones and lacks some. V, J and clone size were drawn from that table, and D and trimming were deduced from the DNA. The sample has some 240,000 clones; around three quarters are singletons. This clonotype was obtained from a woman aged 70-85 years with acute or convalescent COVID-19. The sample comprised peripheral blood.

The CDR3 sequence: CASSQDEGTLRDTQYF. The CDR3 DNA follows: TGTGCCAGCAGCCAAGATGAAGGGACTTTGCGCGATACGCAGTATTTT. The rearrangement uses TRBV14 and TRBJ2-3; D may be TRBD2 (6 bases). V dropped 0 bases and J dropped 6 bases, with 16 bases sitting between them. The CDR3 consists of 16 residues. In germline, CDR1 is SGHDN, CDR2 FVKESK.